The 26 T cell receptor beta chains given below trace back to one sample, sequenced in a study of blood T cell repertoires in COVID-19. TCRdb's copy holds only in-frame clones and misses some; the assay was immunoSEQ multiplex PCR. This table holds roughly 330,000 clones, over 75% found once. Sequencing used PBMCs or T cells enriched from blood (not recorded which). All receptors derive from a young woman who had recovered from COVID-19.

The rearrangement joins TRBV20-1 to TRBJ2-1, with 13 bases fitting TRBD2. Germline V CDR1 and CDR2: DFQATT, SNEGSKA (reference sequence). Germline trimming cut 3 bases from V and 12 bases from J; bases unmatched to any gene: 14. The CDR3 consists of 16 residues. CDR3 DNA sequence: TGCAGTGCTAGTTTGCCCGGACTAGCGGGGGCCGCAGTGCAGTTCTTC. Translation gives CSASLPGLAGAAVQFF.

Regarding this clone: Other DNA sequences within the sample encode an identical CDR3. The chain recombines TRBV29-1 with TRBJ1-1; no reliable D call. Trimming removed 4 bases at V and 4 bases at J, with 7 bases between. The CDR3 consists of 11 residues. Looked up from germline, CDR1 is SQVTM and CDR2 is ANQGSEA. Here the CDR3 reads CSVVGVTEAFF. The CDR3 DNA is TGCAGCGTTGTGGGCGTCACTGAAGCTTTCTTT.

This clone was seen only once. The V gene is TRBV11-2, the J gene TRBJ2-5; D possibly corresponds to TRBD2 (5 bases). The V gene's germline CDR1 is SGHAT and CDR2 FQNNGV. The CDR3 has 15 amino acids. The V and J ends lost 1 base and 4 bases respectively, with 13 bases between them. The CDR3 protein is CASSLVWTGIETQYF. The CDR3 DNA reads as TGTGCCAGCAGCTTAGTTTGGACGGGAATAGAGACCCAGTACTTC.

This chain links TRBV28 with TRBJ1-2; maybe TRBD1 (5 bases). Per the germline V gene, CDR1 is MDHEN and CDR2 is SYDVKM. V was clipped by 3 bases and J by 4 bases, with 12 bases between them. The CDR3 has 14 residues. The CDR3: CASSFPGASYGYTF. The CDR3 DNA reads as TGTGCCAGCAGTTTCCCTGGGGCGTCCTATGGCTACACCTTC.

J is TRBJ2-3 and V is TRBV7-9; 9 positions agree with TRBD2. This CDR3 is built from 16 residues. J gave up 5 bases and V 2 bases, and 8 bases lay outside the gene matches. Germline CDR1 SEHNR, CDR2 FQNEAQ (reference sequence). CDR3 DNA sequence: TGTGCCAGCAGCTTATTCAGCGGGGGGACGCGAGATACGCAGTATTTT. Protein product: CASSLFSGGTRDTQYF.

Note on this clone: Other DNA sequences in the same sample also yield this CDR3. V and J are TRBV6-5 and TRBJ1-1; D is perhaps TRBD1 (6 bases). This CDR3 spans 12 amino acids. Trimming took off 8 bases at V and 1 base at J, with 8 bases between the two ends. Germline V CDR1 and CDR2: MNHEY, SVGAGI. The CDR3 protein is CASRTENTEAFF. In nucleotides, the CDR3 is TGTGCCAGCCGGACAGAGAACACTGAAGCTTTCTTT.

The chain is built from TRBV2 and TRBJ1-2; unclear D gene. There are 14 residues in the CDR3. Germline V gene lookup returns CDR1 SNHLY and CDR2 FYNNEI. V lost 5 bases and J 7 bases, leaving 17 bases between the germline ends. The CDR3 region is CASSLLIPEGGYTF. CDR3 nucleotide sequence: TGTGCCAGCAGTCTTCTGATACCGGAGGGTGGCTACACCTTC.

This clone has only a few counts. The chain uses TRBV11-2 and TRBJ2-2; D ambiguous. This CDR3 is built from 12 residues. The germline V and J ends were trimmed by 1 base and 7 bases, with 4 bases remaining between them. Germline V lookup: CDR1 SGHAT, CDR2 FQNNGV. The CDR3 DNA sequence: TGTGCCAGCAGCTTAGGTAGCGGGGAGCTGTTTTTT. Translated: CASSLGSGELFF.

The genes are TRBV12-3 or TRBV12-4 and TRBJ1-2; unclear D gene. CDR3 size: 12 residues. V lost 6 bases and J lost 4, with 9 bases in between. CDR3 DNA sequence: TGTGCCAGCAGACGACAAGCCTATGGCTACACCTTC. Translated, it gives CASRRQAYGYTF.

This clone has just one count. The gene calls are TRBV10-3 and TRBJ2-7; no firm D call. The CDR3 totals 16 residues. CDR1 is ENHRY and CDR2 is SYGVKD in the germline V gene. Trimming pared 2 bases from V and 3 bases from J, leaving 17 bases between. In DNA, the CDR3 is TGTGCCATCAGTGAGACGTACTCACAGAATTTCTACGAGCAGTACTTC. Translating gives CAISETYSQNFYEQYF.

The CDR3 reads CASGGLDEKLFF. In DNA, the CDR3 is TGTGCCAGCGGGGGCTTGGATGAAAAACTGTTTTTT. The chain couples TRBV2 to TRBJ1-4; TRBD1 is a possible D gene (6 bases). Per the germline V gene, CDR1 is SNHLY and CDR2 is FYNNEI. Trimming took 8 bases from V and 6 from J, leaving 10 bases between them. This CDR3 comprises 12 residues. Filled out from reference TRBV2 and TRBJ1-4, the complete variable domain reads EPEVTQTPSHQVTQMGQEVILRCVPISNHLYFYWYRQILGQKVEFLVSFYNNEISEKSEIFDDQFSVERPDGSNFTLKIRSTKLEDSAMYFCASGGLDEKLFFGSGTQLSVL.

CDR3 in amino acids: CAISSEGYGYTF. CDR3 nucleotide sequence: TGTGCCATCAGTTCGGAGGGCTATGGCTACACCTTC. The rearrangement uses TRBV10-3 and TRBJ1-2; no reliable D call. This CDR3 region has 12 residues. The germline V gene encodes CDR1 ENHRY and CDR2 SYGVKD. Between the trimmed V and J ends, which lost 5 bases and 4 bases, there was a span of 8 bases.

The chain is built from TRBV6-5 and TRBJ2-1, with D tentatively TRBD2 (5 bases). The germline V and J ends were trimmed by 10 bases and 10 bases, with 14 bases remaining between them. The CDR3 has 11 residues. The germline CDR1 and CDR2 sequences are MNHEY and SVGAGI. The CDR3 DNA is TGTGCCACCCAAAACACGGGGGAGCAGTTCTTC. Translating gives CATQNTGEQFF.

This rearrangement joins TRBV4-3 to TRBJ2-3; 10 nucleotides line up with TRBD2. Trimming removed 0 bases from V and 2 bases from J; junction bases left unmatched: 14. The CDR3 runs 20 residues. The germline CDR1 and CDR2 sequences are LGHNA and YSLEER. The CDR3 region has the DNA TGCGCCAGCAGCCAAGATGGGCCTGGGGAGCTAGCGGGGGCCACAGATACGCAGTATTTT. The encoded protein is CASSQDGPGELAGATDTQYF.

The chain recombines TRBV5-1 with TRBJ2-7; 10 nucleotides match TRBD1. Germline V gene lookup returns CDR1 SGHRS and CDR2 YFSETQ. This CDR3 has 15 amino acids. V lost 4 bases, J lost 6 bases, and 10 bases stayed unmatched. CDR3 protein: CASSAGGTGAREQYF. The CDR3 DNA sequence: TGCGCCAGCAGCGCCGGGGGGACAGGGGCCCGCGAGCAGTACTTC. Variable domain in full (rest from reference TRBV5-1 and TRBJ2-7): KAGVTQTPRYLIKTRGQQVTLSCSPISGHRSVSWYQQTPGQGLQFLFEYFSETQRNKGNFPGRFSGRQFSNSRSEMNVSTLELGDSALYLCASSAGGTGAREQYFGPGTRLTVT.

The J gene is TRBJ2-7, the V gene TRBV9, with 9 bases matching TRBD1. This CDR3 has 16 residues. The junction had 9 bases not matched to a gene; V was cut back by 0 bases and J by 5 bases. The germline gives CDR1 SGDLS, CDR2 YYNGEE. The CDR3 DNA reads TGTGCCAGCAGCGTAGATGGGGGACAGGGTGGCCACGAGCAGTACTTC. Translated, it gives CASSVDGGQGGHEQYF.

The chain employs TRBV7-9 and TRBJ2-5, with 7 bases that match TRBD1. The CDR3 sequence is 14 residues long. Germline V CDR1 and CDR2: SEHNR, FQNEAQ (reference sequence). Unmatched junction bases numbered 7, after V lost 5 bases and J lost 4 bases. In DNA form, the CDR3 reads TGTGCCAGCAGCCACCGGACAGGTGGAGAGACCCAGTACTTC. Amino acid sequence: CASSHRTGGETQYF.

The chain links TRBV4-3 to TRBJ1-3; TRBD1 is a possible D gene (5 bases). Trimming shortened V by 3 bases and J by 0 bases, and 12 bases separated the two germline ends. The CDR3 spans 16 residues. Germline-derived CDR1 and CDR2 are LGHNA and YSLEER. In nucleotides, the CDR3 is TGCGCCAGCAGCCAGGACACTACGATCTCTGGAAACACCATATATTTT. Protein sequence: CASSQDTTISGNTIYF.

The rearrangement joins TRBV7-6 to TRBJ1-3; TRBD1 aligns across 7 bases. The V segment lost 0 bases and the J segment 4 bases; nucleotides outside the gene matches: 9. Germline CDR1 SGHVS, CDR2 FNYEAQ. This CDR3 spans 17 amino acids. CDR3 sequence (DNA): TGTGCCAGCAGCTTAGCAATAGGGGACAGCGTAGGAAACACCATATATTTT. It yields the protein CASSLAIGDSVGNTIYF.

CDR3 amino acids: CASSEGQLYEQYF. The CDR3 DNA reads as TGTGCCAGCAGTGAGGGGCAACTCTACGAGCAGTACTTC. The chain combines TRBV2 with TRBJ2-7, with D possibly matching TRBD1 (5 bases). Germline loops: CDR1 SNHLY, CDR2 FYNNEI. The CDR3 covers 13 residues. V was clipped by 3 bases and J by 3 bases, with 9 bases between them.

This chain joins TRBV18 and TRBJ2-1; TRBD2 matches at 9 bases. Germline trimming cut 4 bases from V and 2 bases from J; bases unmatched to any gene: 15. The germline V gene encodes CDR1 KGHSH and CDR2 LQKENI. There are 19 residues in the CDR3. The CDR3 DNA reads as TGTGCCAGCTCACTCCAGATAGCGGGGGTTGGGACCCCCTACAATGAGCAGTTCTTC. Its translation is CASSLQIAGVGTPYNEQFF.

The chain recombines TRBV4-2 with TRBJ2-2, with 11 bases aligning to TRBD2. The CDR3 consists of 21 residues. V lost 0 bases to trimming and J lost 3 bases; unmatched junction nucleotides: 15. CDR1 is LGHNA and CDR2 is YNFKEQ in the germline V gene. The CDR3 here is CASSQDRPSGGIYYHTGELFF. CDR3 in DNA: TGTGCCAGCAGCCAAGATCGGCCTAGCGGGGGGATCTACTACCACACCGGGGAGCTGTTTTTT.

The rearrangement joins TRBV7-8 to TRBJ1-1; 10 bases fit TRBD1. The trim removed 0 bases at V and 0 bases at J, leaving 10 bases unmatched. In germline, CDR1 is SGHVS, CDR2 FQNEAQ. The CDR3 contains 19 residues. The CDR3 DNA is TGTGCCAGCAGCTTAGCATTGACGGGACAGGGGATTATGAACACTGAAGCTTTCTTT. Translating it yields CASSLALTGQGIMNTEAFF. Complete variable domain (other parts from reference TRBV7-8 and TRBJ1-1): GAGVSQSPRYKVAKRGQDVALRCDPISGHVSLFWYQQALGQGPEFLTYFQNEAQLDKSGLPSDRFFAERPEGSVSTLKIQRTQQEDSAVYLCASSLALTGQGIMNTEAFFGQGTRLTVV.

The chain is built from TRBV24-1 and TRBJ2-1; no firm D call. From germline, CDR1 is KGHDR and CDR2 SFDVKD. The CDR3 covers 15 residues. V was pared by 4 bases and J by 6 bases, with 15 bases between. CDR3 residues: CATSDSKTKFNEQFF. The DNA for the CDR3 is TGTGCCACCAGTGACTCAAAGACAAAGTTCAATGAGCAGTTCTTC.

The chain's CDR3 is CASRLDRAFGYTF. CDR3 DNA: TGTGCCAGCAGATTGGACAGGGCTTTTGGCTACACCTTC. V is TRBV6-6 and J is TRBJ1-2, with 8 bases identical to TRBD1. The germline V gene encodes CDR1 MNHNY and CDR2 SVGAGI (reference sequence). After removal of 6 bases from V and 7 bases from J, the junction contained 7 bases not matched to a gene. CDR3 length equals 13 residues.

The genes are TRBV11-2 and TRBJ1-4; D is possibly TRBD1 (6 bases). Germline CDR1 is SGHAT and CDR2 is FQNNGV. The CDR3 covers 12 residues. V was cut by 2 bases and J by 8 bases, with 6 bases left in between. Here the CDR3 reads CASSLRGEKLFF. CDR3 bases: TGTGCCAGCAGCTTAAGGGGGGAAAAACTGTTTTTT. Full variable domain (rest looked up from reference TRBV11-2 and TRBJ1-4): EAGVAQSPRYKIIEKRQSVAFWCNPISGHATLYWYQQILGQGPKLLIQFQNNGVVDDSQLPKDRFSAERLKGVDSTLKIQPAKLEDSAVYLCASSLRGEKLFFGSGTQLSVL.